One T cell receptor beta chain is described in this entry. Its target is unknown. The protocol was immunoSEQ multiplex PCR, while the TCRdb copy is restricted to in-frame clones and leaves out a portion. Among 30,000 to 40,000 clones listed, 81% were seen once. The CDR3 spans 18 residues. V lost 2 bases and J lost 3; bases outside the gene matches: 14. Looked up from germline, CDR1 is GTSNPN and CDR2 is SVGIG (reference sequence). The time point here: blood 4 weeks post-SBRT, at nephrectomy. The treatment denotes: 15 Gy SBRT to primary tumor, nephrectomy 4 weeks later. Blood was sampled at baseline, 2 weeks and 4 weeks after SBRT. The patient's renal cell carcinoma had clear cell pathology. The data derive from a study of radiation and T cells in renal cell carcinoma. Regarding the study as a whole: Without pretreatment biopsies, baseline tumor clonotype presence was undetermined. Top tumor clonotypes rose in blood 2 weeks post-radiation, then contracted.

The clonotype originates from a man between 60 and 75 years old with renal cell carcinoma. The material sequenced was blood, taken from a patient whose treatment included radiotherapy and nephrectomy. The V gene is TRBV30, the J gene TRBJ2-7; 12 positions match TRBD2. CDR3 nucleotides: TGTGCCTGGAGTCCGGCTAGCGGGAGGGCTGGGGAGATCTACGAGCAGTACTTC. It translates to CAWSPASGRAGEIYEQYF.